This T cell receptor beta chain was documented in a study of blood T cell repertoires in COVID-19. Study-level information: There were acute and convalescent COVID-19 samples, and they came from the United States, Italy and Spain. T cells, B-cell-depleted T cells, or PBMCs supplied cDNA or gDNA.

The CDR3 spans 13 residues. Trimming stripped 8 bases from V and 0 bases from J, with 8 bases between. Per germline, CDR1 MNHNY and CDR2 SVGAGI (reference sequence). Study processing details: Counts of nucleated cells, estimated from reference gene primer amplification, were obtained. Measured with immunoSEQ multiplex PCR; TCRdb has only the in-frame clones, and not every one. V and J calls and clone size are given by that table; D and trimming were obtained from the DNA. The sample lists roughly 200,000 clones; 84% were seen once. Input material: peripheral blood. The TCR was taken from a woman of 80 years or more with active or convalescent COVID-19. The chain uses TRBV6-6 and TRBJ1-5; D is unclear. CDR3 sequence reads: CASSGYSNQPQHF. The CDR3 region has the DNA TGTGCCAGCTCAGGTTATAGCAATCAGCCCCAGCATTTT.